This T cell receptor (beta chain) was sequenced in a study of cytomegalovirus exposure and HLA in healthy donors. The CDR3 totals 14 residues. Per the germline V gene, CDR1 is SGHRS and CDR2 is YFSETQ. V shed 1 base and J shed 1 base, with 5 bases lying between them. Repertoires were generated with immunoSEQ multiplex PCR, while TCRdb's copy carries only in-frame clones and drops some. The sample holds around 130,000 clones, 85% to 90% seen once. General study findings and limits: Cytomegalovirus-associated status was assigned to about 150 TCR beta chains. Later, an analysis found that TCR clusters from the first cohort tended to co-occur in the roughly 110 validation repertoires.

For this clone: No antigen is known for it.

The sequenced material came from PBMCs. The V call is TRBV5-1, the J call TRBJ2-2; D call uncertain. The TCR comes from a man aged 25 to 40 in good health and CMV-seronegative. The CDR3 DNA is TGCGCCAGCAGCTTGTCCCTGAACACCGGGGAGCTGTTTTTT. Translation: CASSLSLNTGELFF.